This TCR beta chain is drawn from a study of cytomegalovirus exposure and HLA in healthy donors. About the research overall: The 666 first-cohort repertoires shared a platform with the 120 or so validation repertoires, as reported in a later analysis.

In regard to this clone: Its antigen is unknown.

This CDR3 region has 15 residues. V gave up 6 bases and J gave up 5 bases, with 20 bases separating them. Germline assignment: CDR1 KGHSH and CDR2 LQKENI. The repertoire was sequenced with immunoSEQ multiplex PCR; TCRdb's copy has only in-frame clones and lacks some. This sample yields tens of thousands of clones, of which roughly 90% are seen a single time; 2.2% belongs to the top ten. Findings of the study overall: Most TCR sequences proved rare, with some public TCRs found in many donors.

The sample comprised PBMCs. This chain connects TRBV18 to TRBJ2-7; tentatively, D is TRBD1 (6 bases). The TCR comes from a woman under 40 in good health and CMV-seronegative. DNA for the CDR3: TGTGCCAGCTCGATCGAAGGTGCAGGGGTCAACGAGCAGTACTTC. Translating it yields CASSIEGAGVNEQYF.